Listed here are 26 T cell receptor beta chains from one sample, sequenced in a study of blood T cell repertoires in COVID-19. Some clones are missing from TCRdb's copy, which holds only in-frame ones; the method was immunoSEQ multiplex PCR. The data contain 350,000 or so clones, around 87% of them singletons. The sequenced sample was peripheral blood. The source of these receptors is a woman in her 30s with COVID-19, enrolled during active disease.

This chain connects TRBV5-4 to TRBJ2-5, with a weak D call TRBD2 (6 bases). The CDR3 contains 15 residues. Trimming removed 4 bases at V and 2 bases at J, with 15 bases between. Germline values: CDR1 SGHNT, CDR2 YYREEE (reference sequence). DNA for the CDR3: TGTGCCAGCAGCCTGGGTCCCGGGGGACAAGAGACCCAGTACTTC. Amino acid sequence: CASSLGPGGQETQYF.

The genes are TRBV7-3 and TRBJ2-5; weak D call: TRBD1 (5 bases). This CDR3 region has 15 residues. The germline V and J ends were trimmed by 1 base and 1 base, with 10 bases remaining between them. Looked up from germline, CDR1 is SGHTA and CDR2 is FQGTGA. This chain's CDR3 is CASSLRGRVQETQYF. The CDR3 DNA sequence: TGTGCCAGCAGCTTAAGGGGCAGGGTCCAAGAGACCCAGTACTTC.

This sequence joins TRBV5-1 and TRBJ2-5, with D unclear. Germline CDR1 SGHRS, CDR2 YFSETQ. The CDR3 runs 14 residues. The germline V and J ends were trimmed by 4 bases and 0 bases, with 10 bases remaining between them. Written as DNA, the CDR3 is TGCGCCAGCAGCGACGCGAGGTACCAAGAGACCCAGTACTTC. This encodes CASSDARYQETQYF.

This clone was detected once. This rearrangement joins TRBV2 to TRBJ2-7; either TRBD1 or TRBD2 may fit D (7 bases each). The CDR3 runs 16 residues. Trimming removed 4 bases from V and 1 base from J, with 17 bases in between. Germline assignment: CDR1 SNHLY and CDR2 FYNNEI. Here the CDR3 reads CASSGAGQKVSYEQYF. CDR3 DNA: TGTGCCAGCAGTGGAGCGGGACAGAAAGTTTCCTACGAGCAGTACTTC.

The chain recombines TRBV6-2 or TRBV6-3 with TRBJ2-7, with a tentative D call TRBD2 (6 bases). CDR3 length equals 13 residues. V gave up 2 bases and J gave up 3 bases, with 8 bases separating them. CDR1 MNHEY and CDR2 SVGEGT come from the germline V gene. DNA of the CDR3: TGTGCCAGCAGTTACCCGGGAGTCTACGAGCAGTACTTC. This sequence encodes CASSYPGVYEQYF.

This clone has just a few counts. V usage is TRBV14 and J usage is TRBJ1-2, with D possibly TRBD1 on 6 matching bases. Germline loops: CDR1 SGHDN, CDR2 FVKESK. The V end was cut by 4 bases, the J end by 10 bases, with 19 bases between. This CDR3 is built from 14 residues. The CDR3 protein is CASSPIRGSPSYTF. CDR3 nucleotide sequence: TGTGCCAGCAGCCCGATAAGGGGGAGTCCCTCCTACACCTTC. Based on the CDR3 plus reference TRBV14 and TRBJ1-2, the full variable domain is EAGVTQFPSHSVIEKGQTVTLRCDPISGHDNLYWYRRVMGKEIKFLLHFVKESKQDESGMPNNRFLAERTGGTYSTLKVQPAELEDSGVYFCASSPIRGSPSYTFGSGTRLTVV.

As to this clone: The same CDR3 arises from other DNA sequences in this sample as well. The genes are TRBV27 and TRBJ2-7; D is perhaps TRBD2 (5 bases). The V and J ends lost 5 bases and 2 bases respectively, with 7 bases between them. Germline assignment: CDR1 MNHEY and CDR2 SMNVEV (reference sequence). The CDR3 loop spans 12 amino acids. This CDR3 is CASSPGTYEQYF. The CDR3 nucleotides read TGTGCCAGCAGTCCGGGAACCTACGAGCAGTACTTC.

The V and J genes are TRBV6-2 or TRBV6-3 and TRBJ2-3; the match to TRBD2 covers 8 bases. The CDR3 runs to 13 residues. CDR1 and CDR2 (germline): MNHEY, SVGEGT. The junction had 3 bases not matched to a gene; V was cut back by 2 bases and J by 8 bases. This CDR3 is CASSYTGGVTQYF. The CDR3 DNA reads TGTGCCAGCAGTTACACCGGGGGGGTTACGCAGTATTTT.

The V call is TRBV6-4, the J call TRBJ2-1; 8 nucleotides align to TRBD1. J was trimmed by 2 bases and V by 5 bases; bases with no gene match: 5. The CDR3 runs to 15 residues. Germline CDR1 is MRHNA and CDR2 is SNTAGT. The CDR3 loop reads CASSKQGDPYNEQFF. The DNA of the CDR3 is TGTGCCAGCAGTAAACAGGGGGACCCCTACAATGAGCAGTTCTTC.

J is TRBJ2-1 and V is TRBV11-2; no firm D call. Trimming shortened V by 10 bases and J by 8 bases, and 18 bases separated the two germline ends. The CDR3 loop spans 13 amino acids. CDR1 is SGHAT, CDR2 FQNNGV, per germline. The CDR3 loop is CATKETVIDEQFF. Here the CDR3 DNA reads TGTGCCACGAAGGAGACTGTTATCGATGAGCAGTTCTTC. The whole variable domain, filled in from reference TRBV11-2 and TRBJ2-1, reads EAGVAQSPRYKIIEKRQSVAFWCNPISGHATLYWYQQILGQGPKLLIQFQNNGVVDDSQLPKDRFSAERLKGVDSTLKIQPAKLEDSAVYLCATKETVIDEQFFGPGTRLTVL.

This clone has only a few counts. Germline is not matched at one junction end, which may reflect a read error. The V gene is TRBV6-2 or TRBV6-3, the J gene TRBJ1-5; no clear D gene. The CDR3 covers 13 residues. Germline loops: CDR1 MNHEY, CDR2 SVGEGT. The CDR3 sequence is CASRYLHGQPQHF. The CDR3 coding sequence is TGTGCCAGCAGGTACTTACACGGGCAGCCCCAGCATTTT.

The chain is built from TRBV5-6 and TRBJ1-2; D may be TRBD1 (5 bases). CDR3 length: 14 amino acids. The V end was cut by 2 bases, the J end by 6 bases, with 14 bases between. Germline lookup yields CDR1 SGHDT and CDR2 YYEEEE. The CDR3 region is CASSFLTQGNGYTF. CDR3 DNA: TGTGCCAGCAGCTTCCTTACCCAGGGTAATGGCTACACCTTC.

V gene TRBV10-1 combines with J gene TRBJ1-3; D not resolved. The CDR3 runs 13 residues. Germline lookup yields CDR1 WNHNN and CDR2 SYGVQD (reference sequence). V lost 3 bases to trimming and J lost 3 bases, with 6 bases between them. In DNA form, the CDR3 reads TGCGCCAGCAGTGATCCCAATGGAAACACCATATATTTT. Translation gives CASSDPNGNTIYF.

V usage is TRBV28 and J usage is TRBJ2-7, with 7 bases matching TRBD1. The V segment lost 2 bases and the J segment 6 bases; nucleotides outside the gene matches: 10. Germline CDR1 reads MDHEN; CDR2 reads SYDVKM. This CDR3 spans 15 amino acids. The CDR3 sequence is CASSLPPSTGFEQYF. The CDR3 DNA sequence: TGTGCCAGCAGTTTACCCCCCTCGACAGGGTTCGAGCAGTACTTC.

The chain has TRBV6-6 and TRBJ2-1, with TRBD1 matching over 12 bases. CDR3 length: 15 residues. The germline V gene has CDR1 MNHNY and CDR2 SVGAGI (reference sequence). The trim removed 5 bases at V and 5 bases at J, leaving 4 bases unmatched. This CDR3 is CASSPGQGAHNEQFF. As DNA, the CDR3 is TGTGCCAGCAGTCCGGGACAGGGGGCCCACAATGAGCAGTTCTTC.

Regarding this clone: Because the CDR3's place on the DNA is in doubt, the DNA is left out and the CDR3 is given as listed by TCRdb. The chain couples TRBV21-1 to TRBJ2-3; TRBD2 reflects the table's D call only, with no check against the DNA. TRBV21-1 is designated a pseudogene. Inclusive of both ends, the CDR3 amounts to 19 amino acids. CDR3 region: CASSQMGVGMGTSTDTQYF.

The V gene is TRBV7-9, the J gene TRBJ1-2, with 8 bases fitting TRBD1. This CDR3 has 15 amino acids. J was trimmed by 8 bases and V by 1 base; bases with no gene match: 9. Germline assignment: CDR1 SEHNR and CDR2 FQNEAQ (reference sequence). Here the CDR3 DNA reads TGTGCCAGCAGCTTAGGGACAGGGCGGTCGCAGGGCTACACCTTC. This sequence encodes CASSLGTGRSQGYTF.

V and J are TRBV25-1 and TRBJ2-1; D may be TRBD2 (6 bases). This CDR3 is 17 amino acids long. The ends were cut back, 4 bases at V and 1 base at J, with 17 bases in the middle. Germline lookup yields CDR1 MGHDK and CDR2 SYGVNS. As DNA, the CDR3 is TGTGCCAGCAGTGGCGGGACCGAGGGCAGGTCCTACAATGAGCAGTTCTTC. This codes for CASSGGTEGRSYNEQFF.

The V gene is TRBV6-5, the J gene TRBJ1-5, with 8 bases aligning to TRBD1. The ends lost 8 bases at V and 7 bases at J; junction bases unmatched: 4. The length of the CDR3 is 12 residues. Germline V gene data show CDR1 as MNHEY and CDR2 as SVGAGI. CDR3 sequence reads: CASGQGDQPQHF. CDR3 DNA sequence: TGTGCCAGCGGACAGGGTGACCAGCCCCAGCATTTT.

This chain joins TRBV7-9 and TRBJ1-1; D remains ambiguous. The length of the CDR3 is 13 residues. Germline V lookup: CDR1 SEHNR, CDR2 FQNEAQ (reference sequence). The V end lost 4 bases, the J end lost 4 bases, and 10 bases lay between the germline ends. The CDR3 protein is CASSSTGSTEAFF. The CDR3 DNA sequence: TGTGCCAGCAGCTCGACGGGAAGCACTGAAGCTTTCTTT.

This rearrangement joins TRBV6-5 to TRBJ1-6; tentative D call: TRBD1 (6 bases). The CDR3 spans 14 residues. V dropped 5 bases and J dropped 6 bases, with 11 bases sitting between them. Germline CDR1 and CDR2: MNHEY and SVGAGI. The CDR3 loop is CASSPGQVNSPLHF. The CDR3 nucleotides read TGTGCCAGCAGTCCGGGACAAGTTAATTCACCCCTCCACTTT.

This CDR3 is CASSFPGGRGEKLFF. The CDR3 bases are TGTGCCAGCAGCTTTCCGGGGGGCCGAGGCGAAAAACTGTTTTTT. The chain is built from TRBV11-2 and TRBJ1-4; D is possibly TRBD1 (6 bases). The CDR3 runs to 15 residues. CDR1 and CDR2 (germline): SGHAT, FQNNGV. Trimming took 3 bases from V and 8 from J, leaving 16 bases between them.

This sequence joins TRBV5-1 and TRBJ2-7; 15 positions match TRBD2. In germline, CDR1 is SGHRS, CDR2 YFSETQ. The junction had 12 bases not matched to a gene; V was cut back by 5 bases and J by 0 bases. The CDR3 is 19 amino acids. CDR3 sequence (DNA): TGCGCCAGCAGGTTAGGGGACCGGACTAGCGGGAGGGCCTCCTACGAGCAGTACTTC. Translated, it gives CASRLGDRTSGRASYEQYF. The variable domain in full, with the rest retrieved from reference TRBV5-1 and TRBJ2-7, is KAGVTQTPRYLIKTRGQQVTLSCSPISGHRSVSWYQQTPGQGLQFLFEYFSETQRNKGNFPGRFSGRQFSNSRSEMNVSTLELGDSALYLCASRLGDRTSGRASYEQYFGPGTRLTVT.

The rearrangement joins TRBV5-6 to TRBJ1-2; TRBD1 is a possible D gene (6 bases). The CDR3 contains 15 residues. V lost 0 bases to trimming and J lost 4 bases, with 13 bases between them. Germline-derived CDR1 and CDR2 are SGHDT and YYEEEE. The CDR3 here is CASSLGTAALYGYTF. CDR3 DNA: TGTGCCAGCAGCTTGGGGACAGCGGCTCTCTATGGCTACACCTTC.

V is TRBV6-6 and J is TRBJ1-5; D possibly corresponds to TRBD1 (5 bases). The germline V gene encodes CDR1 MNHNY and CDR2 SVGAGI (reference sequence). The CDR3 is made up of 11 amino acids. V lost 4 bases and J lost 13, with 11 bases in between. CDR3 DNA: TGTGCCAGCAGTTTAGGACAAATACAGCATTTT. It translates to CASSLGQIQHF.

This clone was observed a single time. V usage is TRBV14 and J usage is TRBJ2-7; D perhaps matches TRBD1 (5 bases). With 4 bases removed from V and 3 bases from J, the gap between germline ends came to 16 bases. The CDR3 has 15 amino acids. Germline lookup yields CDR1 SGHDN and CDR2 FVKESK. The CDR3 DNA is TGTGCCAGCAGCCGGTCAGGGTGGGATAGCTACGAGCAGTACTTC. Translation gives CASSRSGWDSYEQYF.